A selection of T cell receptor beta chains follows, all from one sample in a study of T-cell reconstitution after alpha-beta-depleted transplantation in children. One entry per CDR3 protein, called by TCRdb with MiXCR from the PCR reads. The data show about 870,000 distinct CDR3 sequences, roughly 15% seen once. The material was PBMCs, mostly from graft donor cells, obtained 360 days after TCRalphabeta/CD19-depleted stem cell transplant. Source of these receptors: a male patient aged 10 to 17 who had a stem cell transplant for acute lymphoblastic leukemia, so the T cells may come from the graft donor. Both conserved end residues are part of each CDR3. A D gene is named only where the DNA matches it firmly. Size tells how often a clone was seen (once, few, many) or the class of an expanded clone, and some rows leave it out.

- - 14 TRBJ1-4 TRBV5-1 CASSSGGAGEKLFF TGCGCCAGCAGCTCCGGGGGGGCCGGAGAAAAACTGTTTTTT
TRBD1 few 14 TRBJ2-3 TRBV5-1 CASSSRDRGGTQYF TGCGCCAGCAGCTCCCGGGACAGGGGTGGTACGCAGTATTTT
- - 15 TRBJ2-3 TRBV12-3/TRBV12-4 CASSDRGNGPDTQYF TGTGCCAGCAGTGACCGCGGAAATGGCCCAGATACGCAGTATTTT
- few 12 TRBJ2-1 TRBV6-2/TRBV6-3 CASSARNNEQFF TGTGCCAGCAGCGCCCGTAACAATGAGCAGTTCTTC
- few 15 TRBJ2-7 TRBV7-3 CASSPGHRSLYEQYF TGTGCCAGCAGCCCAGGCCACAGATCACTCTACGAGCAGTACTTC
- few 15 TRBJ2-3 TRBV4-1 CASSLILISTDTQYF TGCGCCAGCAGCCTTATACTTATTAGCACAGATACGCAGTATTTT
TRBD1 few 14 TRBJ1-1 TRBV5-1 CASSPTGADTEAFF TGCGCCAGCAGCCCTACAGGGGCGGACACTGAAGCTTTCTTT
- many 15 TRBJ2-7 TRBV5-1 CASSPQTGNSYEQYF TGCGCCAGCAGCCCGCAAACAGGGAACTCCTACGAGCAGTACTTC
TRBD1 - 15 TRBJ2-7 TRBV3-1 CASTRTGTASYEQYF TGTGCCAGCACCCGGACCGGGACAGCTAGTTACGAGCAGTACTTC
- few 14 TRBJ2-1 TRBV12-3/TRBV12-4 CASRFLEFYNEQFF TGTGCCAGCAGATTCCTTGAGTTCTACAATGAGCAGTTCTTC
TRBD1 - 17 TRBJ2-1 TRBV7-3 CASSPQGTGHAYNEQFF TGTGCCAGCAGCCCACAGGGGACAGGCCATGCCTACAATGAGCAGTTCTTC
- - 12 TRBJ1-1 TRBV6-1 CASVWGAIMTFF TGTGCCAGCGTTTGGGGGGCGATTATGACTTTCTTT
- - 17 TRBJ1-3 TRBV5-1 CASSSSVGQLSGNTIYF TGCGCCAGCAGCTCCTCAGTAGGCCAGCTCTCTGGAAACACCATATATTTT
TRBD1 - 15 TRBJ2-7 TRBV29-1 CSVEDSGQGAYEQYF TGCAGCGTTGAAGATTCTGGACAGGGGGCGTACGAGCAGTACTTC
- - 13 TRBJ2-7 TRBV9 CASSAEGFHEQYF TGTGCCAGCAGTGCAGAGGGGTTCCACGAGCAGTACTTC
- few 15 TRBJ1-1 TRBV27 CASKKLSARGTEAFF TGTGCCAGCAAGAAACTATCGGCGCGTGGCACTGAAGCTTTCTTT
TRBD2 few 14 TRBJ2-1 TRBV4-1 CASSGLATNNEQFF TGCGCCAGCTCGGGACTAGCAACTAACAATGAGCAGTTCTTC
TRBD1 - 15 TRBJ2-2 TRBV27 CASSRTGAPTGELFF TGTGCCAGCAGTCGGACAGGGGCCCCCACCGGGGAGCTGTTTTTT
TRBD2 many 15 TRBJ2-7 TRBV15 CATSRELAGAYEQYF TGTGCCACCAGCAGAGAACTAGCGGGGGCCTACGAGCAGTACTTC
TRBD2 - 18 TRBJ2-1 TRBV11-2 CASSSHGLAGGFYNEQFF TGTGCCAGCAGCTCACACGGACTAGCGGGAGGCTTTTACAATGAGCAGTTCTTC
TRBD2 - 17 TRBJ2-5 TRBV3-1 CASSHSRLAEYQETQYF TGTGCCAGCAGCCATTCTCGACTAGCGGAGTACCAAGAGACCCAGTACTTC